This record concerns one T cell receptor beta chain sequence. Germline-derived CDR1 and CDR2 are KGHSH and LQKENI. Between the trimmed V and J ends, which lost 3 bases and 0 bases, there was a span of 14 bases. The CDR3 spans 16 residues. Assay: immunoSEQ multiplex PCR; the TCRdb copy retains only in-frame clones and omits some. The sample records 25,000 to 30,000 clones, about 81% being singletons. The data derive from a study of preoperative IRX-2 immunotherapy in early breast cancer. Regarding treatment: preoperative locoregional IRX-2 cytokine immunotherapy. Patients received preoperative, locoregional IRX-2 cytokine immunotherapy in a phase Ib study.

The sequence came from a human donor with breast cancer. The rearrangement links TRBV18 to TRBJ1-1, with D tentatively TRBD1 (5 bases). Material: lymph node tissue, obtained after IRX-2 immunotherapy. CDR3 coding DNA: TGTGCCAGCTCACCGGCCGAGAGACAGCTGAACACTGAAGCTTTCTTT. This gives the protein CASSPAERQLNTEAFF.